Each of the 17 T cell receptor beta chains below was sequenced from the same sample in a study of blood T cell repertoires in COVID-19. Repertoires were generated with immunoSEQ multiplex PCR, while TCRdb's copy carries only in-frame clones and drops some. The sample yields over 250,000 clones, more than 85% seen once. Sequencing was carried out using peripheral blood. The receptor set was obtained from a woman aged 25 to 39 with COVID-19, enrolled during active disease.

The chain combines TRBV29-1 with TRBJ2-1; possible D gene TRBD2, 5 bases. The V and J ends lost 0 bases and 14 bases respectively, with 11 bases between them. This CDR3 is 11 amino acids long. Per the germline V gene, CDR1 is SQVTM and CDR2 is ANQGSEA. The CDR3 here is CSVEEIAGEFF. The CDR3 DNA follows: TGCAGCGTTGAAGAAATCGCCGGGGAGTTCTTC.

DNA for the CDR3: TGTGCCATCCGAGGGCTAGCGGGAGCGAAGAATACGCAGTATTTT. It specifies CAIRGLAGAKNTQYF. V usage is TRBV6-5 and J usage is TRBJ2-3; 10 bases map to TRBD2. V was pared by 10 bases and J by 7 bases, with 14 bases of the junction left unmatched. The CDR3 is 15 residues long. Germline V gene lookup returns CDR1 MNHEY and CDR2 SVGAGI.

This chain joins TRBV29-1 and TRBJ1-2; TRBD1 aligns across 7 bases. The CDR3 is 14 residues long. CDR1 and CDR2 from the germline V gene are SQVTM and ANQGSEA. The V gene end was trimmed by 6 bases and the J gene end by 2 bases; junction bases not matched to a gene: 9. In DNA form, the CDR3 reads TGCAGCGTGAGGAGACAGGGAGTGAACTATGGCTACACCTTC. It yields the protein CSVRRQGVNYGYTF.

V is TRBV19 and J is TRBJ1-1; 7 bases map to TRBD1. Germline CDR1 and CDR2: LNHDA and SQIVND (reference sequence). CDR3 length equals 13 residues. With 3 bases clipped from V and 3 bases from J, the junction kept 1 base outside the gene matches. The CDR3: CASSMGQYTEAFF. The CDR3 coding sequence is TGTGCCAGTAGTATGGGACAGTACACTGAAGCTTTCTTT.

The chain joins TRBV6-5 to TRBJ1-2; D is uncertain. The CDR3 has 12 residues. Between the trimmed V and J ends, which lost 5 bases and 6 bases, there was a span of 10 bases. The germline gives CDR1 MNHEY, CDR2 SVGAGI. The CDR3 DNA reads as TGTGCCAGCAGTCCCGACGGGAATGGCTACACCTTC. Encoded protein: CASSPDGNGYTF.

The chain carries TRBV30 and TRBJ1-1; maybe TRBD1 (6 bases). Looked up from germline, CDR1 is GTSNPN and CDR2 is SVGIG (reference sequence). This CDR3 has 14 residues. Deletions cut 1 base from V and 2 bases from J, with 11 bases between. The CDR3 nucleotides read TGTGCCTGGAGTGAAGGGGGTGGAAACACTGAAGCTTTCTTT. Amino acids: CAWSEGGGNTEAFF.

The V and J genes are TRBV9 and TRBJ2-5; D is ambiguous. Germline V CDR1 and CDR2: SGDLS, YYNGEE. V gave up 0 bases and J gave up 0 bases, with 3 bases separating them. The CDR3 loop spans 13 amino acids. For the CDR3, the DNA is TGTGCCAGCAGCGTAGCTCACCAAGAGACCCAGTACTTC. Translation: CASSVAHQETQYF.

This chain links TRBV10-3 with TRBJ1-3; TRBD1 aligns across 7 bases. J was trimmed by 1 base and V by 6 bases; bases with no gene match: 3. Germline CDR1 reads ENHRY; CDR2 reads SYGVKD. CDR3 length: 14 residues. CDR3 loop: CAIRSDRSGNTIYF. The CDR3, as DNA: TGTGCCATCAGGTCGGACAGGTCTGGAAACACCATATATTTT.

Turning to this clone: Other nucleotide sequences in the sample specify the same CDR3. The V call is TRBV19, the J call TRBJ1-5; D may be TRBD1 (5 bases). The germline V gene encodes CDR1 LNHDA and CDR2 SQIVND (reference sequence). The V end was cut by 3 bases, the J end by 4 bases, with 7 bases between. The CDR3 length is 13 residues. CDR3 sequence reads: CASSIGQNQPQHF. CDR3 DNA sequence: TGTGCCAGTAGTATCGGACAAAATCAGCCCCAGCATTTT.

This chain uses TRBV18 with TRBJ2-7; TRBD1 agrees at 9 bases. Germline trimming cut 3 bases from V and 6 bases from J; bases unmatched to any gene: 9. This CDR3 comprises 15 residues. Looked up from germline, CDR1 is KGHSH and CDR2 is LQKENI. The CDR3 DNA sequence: TGTGCCAGCTCACCGTCCGGACAGGGGAGGGGCGAGCAGTACTTC. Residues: CASSPSGQGRGEQYF.

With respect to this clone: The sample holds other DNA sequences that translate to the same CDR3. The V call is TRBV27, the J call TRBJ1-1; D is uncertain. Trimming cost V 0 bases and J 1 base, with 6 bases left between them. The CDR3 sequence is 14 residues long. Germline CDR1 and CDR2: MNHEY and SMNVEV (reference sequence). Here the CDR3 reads CASSLSRGNTEAFF. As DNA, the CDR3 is TGTGCCAGCAGTTTATCCCGCGGGAACACTGAAGCTTTCTTT.

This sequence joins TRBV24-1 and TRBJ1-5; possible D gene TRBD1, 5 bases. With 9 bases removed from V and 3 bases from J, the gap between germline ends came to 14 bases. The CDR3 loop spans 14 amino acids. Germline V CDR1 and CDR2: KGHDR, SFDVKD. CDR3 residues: CATAQAGVNQPQHF. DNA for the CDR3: TGTGCCACCGCCCAGGCGGGGGTCAATCAGCCCCAGCATTTT.

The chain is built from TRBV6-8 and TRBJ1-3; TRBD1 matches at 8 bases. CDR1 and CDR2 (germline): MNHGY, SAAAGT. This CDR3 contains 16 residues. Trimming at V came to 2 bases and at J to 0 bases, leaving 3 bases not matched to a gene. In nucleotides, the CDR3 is TGTGCCAGCAGTTACGGGGACAGGCTCTCTGGAAACACCATATATTTT. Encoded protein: CASSYGDRLSGNTIYF.

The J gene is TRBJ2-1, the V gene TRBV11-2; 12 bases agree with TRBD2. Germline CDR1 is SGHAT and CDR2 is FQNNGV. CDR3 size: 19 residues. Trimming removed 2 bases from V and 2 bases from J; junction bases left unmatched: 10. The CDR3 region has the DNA TGTGCCAGCAGCTTACTTTCGACTAGCGGGAGTGTCGCCTACAATGAGCAGTTCTTC. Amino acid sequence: CASSLLSTSGSVAYNEQFF.

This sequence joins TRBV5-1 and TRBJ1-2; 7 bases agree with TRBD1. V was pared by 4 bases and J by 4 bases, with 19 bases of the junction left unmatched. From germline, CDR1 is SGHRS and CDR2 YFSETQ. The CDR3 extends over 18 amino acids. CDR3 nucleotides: TGCGCCAGCAGCCCAATACCTACAGGGGCTTTGGGTACCTATGGCTACACCTTC. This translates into CASSPIPTGALGTYGYTF.

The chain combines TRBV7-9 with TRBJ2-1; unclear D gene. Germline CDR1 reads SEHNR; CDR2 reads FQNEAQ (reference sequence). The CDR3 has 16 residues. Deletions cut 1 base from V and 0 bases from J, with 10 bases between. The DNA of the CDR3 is TGTGCCAGCAGCTTAGGGCTAGTGAGCTCCTACAATGAGCAGTTCTTC. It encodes CASSLGLVSSYNEQFF.

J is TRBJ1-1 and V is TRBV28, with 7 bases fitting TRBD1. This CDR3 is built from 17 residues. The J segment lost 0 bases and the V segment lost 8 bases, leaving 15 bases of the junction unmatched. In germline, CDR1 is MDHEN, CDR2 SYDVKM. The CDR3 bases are TGTGCCAGCCCACCCCCAGGACAGGCCTTAGTGAACACTGAAGCTTTCTTT. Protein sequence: CASPPPGQALVNTEAFF.